Listed below are T cell receptor beta chains from one sample, sequenced in a study of PD-L1 blockade in urothelial cancer. Repertoires were generated with immunoSEQ multiplex PCR, while TCRdb's copy carries only in-frame clones and drops some. Of more than 45,000 clones detected, 70% to 90% appear once; the ten largest clones hold 10%. The source was PBMCs, collected around atezolizumab (anti-PD-L1) treatment. The receptors were sampled from a man aged 60 to 75 with urothelial cancer. Both conserved end residues are part of each CDR3. Each record gives: V gene, clone size, D gene, J gene, CDR3 DNA, CDR3 protein. A D gene is named only where the DNA matches it firmly. Some rows mark clone size as missing; the rest say once, few, many or name a class of expanded clone.

V gene: TRBV27
clone size: .
D gene: .
J gene: TRBJ2-1
CDR3 DNA: TGTGCCAGCACCCGGGACACTAACTACAATGAGCAGTTCTTC
CDR3 protein: CASTRDTNYNEQFF

V gene: TRBV27
clone size: .
D gene: TRBD1
J gene: TRBJ2-1
CDR3 DNA: TGTGCCAGCAGACAGACAGGGGGGAATGAGCAGTTCTTC
CDR3 protein: CASRQTGGNEQFF

V gene: TRBV7-9
clone size: few
D gene: .
J gene: TRBJ1-2
CDR3 DNA: TGTGCCAGCAGCCCCCAGCAGGGCTGGGGTAACTATGGCTACACCTTC
CDR3 protein: CASSPQQGWGNYGYTF

V gene: TRBV7-9
clone size: .
D gene: .
J gene: TRBJ2-1
CDR3 DNA: TGTGCCAGCAGCTTAGGGGGGCCGGGAGAGCAGTTCTTC
CDR3 protein: CASSLGGPGEQFF

V gene: TRBV5-1
clone size: .
D gene: TRBD2
J gene: TRBJ2-2
CDR3 DNA: TGCGCCAGCAGCTTGCGGGGGGCGAACACCGGGGAGCTGTTTTTT
CDR3 protein: CASSLRGANTGELFF

V gene: TRBV7-9
clone size: .
D gene: .
J gene: TRBJ1-5
CDR3 DNA: TGTGCCAGCAGTTTCGTCGGTAAGACAAATCAGCCCCAGCATTTT
CDR3 protein: CASSFVGKTNQPQHF

V gene: TRBV5-4
clone size: .
D gene: TRBD2
J gene: TRBJ2-5
CDR3 DNA: TGTGCCAGCAGCTTGGATAGCGGGGGTTCACAGACCCAGTACTTC
CDR3 protein: CASSLDSGGSQTQYF

V gene: TRBV5-1
clone size: .
D gene: TRBD1
J gene: TRBJ2-7
CDR3 DNA: TGCGCCAGCAGGATTGGACAGGGGGGCGACGAGCAGTACTTC
CDR3 protein: CASRIGQGGDEQYF

V gene: TRBV6-1
clone size: .
D gene: .
J gene: TRBJ2-4
CDR3 DNA: TGTGCCAGCAGTGAACTGTGGTTCGTACGTGGTGACAGGACCAAAAACATTCAGTACTTC
CDR3 protein: CASSELWFVRGDRTKNIQYF

V gene: TRBV30
clone size: .
D gene: TRBD2
J gene: TRBJ2-3
CDR3 DNA: TGTGCCTGGAGTGCGGGGGGGTGGTCCACAGATACGCAGTATTTT
CDR3 protein: CAWSAGGWSTDTQYF

V gene: TRBV7-3
clone size: .
D gene: .
J gene: TRBJ1-2
CDR3 DNA: TGTGCCAGCAGCTCCGGGATGCGAGGCTACACCTTC
CDR3 protein: CASSSGMRGYTF

V gene: TRBV7-9
clone size: .
D gene: .
J gene: TRBJ1-1
CDR3 DNA: TGTGCCAGCAGCTCTTCAATCGGTGGTTGGACTGAAGCTTTCTTT
CDR3 protein: CASSSSIGGWTEAFF

V gene: TRBV11-3
clone size: .
D gene: .
J gene: TRBJ1-2
CDR3 DNA: TGTGCCAGCAGCCTACAGGGTTTCTTTGGCTACACCTTC
CDR3 protein: CASSLQGFFGYTF

V gene: TRBV10-2
clone size: once
D gene: TRBD2
J gene: TRBJ2-1
CDR3 DNA: TGCGCCAGCAGGGAAACCGCCGGGACTAGCGGGGGGGCTTTATCCTACAATGAGCAGTTCTTC
CDR3 protein: CASRETAGTSGGALSYNEQFF

V gene: TRBV5-4
clone size: .
D gene: TRBD1
J gene: TRBJ2-7
CDR3 DNA: TGTGCCAGCAGCTTGGGTGGGACAGGGGGCGGGTACGAGCAGTACTTC
CDR3 protein: CASSLGGTGGGYEQYF

V gene: TRBV19
clone size: .
D gene: TRBD1
J gene: TRBJ1-2
CDR3 DNA: TGTGCCAGTAGTATGGTCCAGGGCAGGGGGATGAACTATGGCTACACCTTC
CDR3 protein: CASSMVQGRGMNYGYTF

V gene: TRBV11-2
clone size: .
D gene: TRBD2
J gene: TRBJ2-3
CDR3 DNA: TGTGCCAGCAGCCTTAGCGGGGTAAGCACAGATACGCAGTATTTT
CDR3 protein: CASSLSGVSTDTQYF

V gene: TRBV15
clone size: .
D gene: .
J gene: TRBJ1-2
CDR3 DNA: TGTGCCACCAGCAGACCCGGTCTCGGGAGGAGCTATGGCTACACCTTC
CDR3 protein: CATSRPGLGRSYGYTF

V gene: TRBV28
clone size: .
D gene: TRBD1
J gene: TRBJ2-7
CDR3 DNA: TGTGCCAGCACCCCTTCGGACAGGGGCCGCGAGCAGTACTTC
CDR3 protein: CASTPSDRGREQYF